The TCR beta chain described here comes from a study of T cell responses to AZD1222 COVID-19 vaccine. The ends were cut back, 5 bases at V and 5 bases at J, with 13 bases in the middle. Germline V gene sequence: CDR1 SGHTS, CDR2 YDEGEE. The CDR3 loop spans 13 amino acids. Assay: immunoSEQ multiplex PCR; the TCRdb copy retains only in-frame clones and omits some. The table lists some 170,000 clones, roughly 93% of them singletons. The receptor was derived from an adult who received the MenACWY meningococcal vaccine as a control. Sequences were derived from peripheral blood, sampled 28 days after the second dose of the MenACWY control vaccine. The J gene is TRBJ1-2, the V gene TRBV5-8; possibly TRBD1 for D (5 bases). CDR3 DNA: TGTGCCAGCAGTTCAGCAGGGAGGTATGGCTACACCTTC. Amino acids: CASSSAGRYGYTF.